This T cell receptor beta chain was identified in a study of cytomegalovirus exposure and HLA in healthy donors. In the case of this clone: What it recognizes is unknown.

PCR employed 60 Vbeta and 13 Jbeta primers. Profiled with immunoSEQ multiplex PCR; TCRdb holds only in-frame clones, not every one. The sample holds tens of thousands of clones, just under 70% seen once. Germline lookup yields CDR1 SEHNR and CDR2 FQNEAQ (reference sequence). The junction had 6 bases not matched to a gene; V was cut back by 10 bases and J by 5 bases. The CDR3 length is 12 residues. Study-level findings and limits: Rare TCR sequences predominated, though certain public TCRs were found in many donors.

This chain links TRBV7-9 with TRBJ1-2, with 8 bases matching TRBD1. This clonotype originated in a woman younger than 45 in good health and CMV-seronegative. The material sequenced was PBMCs. Here the CDR3 reads CATTGVFYGYTF. CDR3 coding DNA: TGTGCCACGACAGGGGTTTTTTATGGCTACACCTTC.